This T cell receptor beta chain comes out of a study of Ad26.COV2.S vaccination and SARS-CoV-2 variants. Germline-derived CDR1 and CDR2 are LNHDA and SQIVND (reference sequence). Trimming took 6 bases from V and 1 from J; bases not matched to a gene: 6. This CDR3 contains 14 residues. Using immunoSEQ multiplex PCR, the repertoire was profiled, and TCRdb retains in-frame clones only, with some absent. Found here are about 480,000 clones, around 88% of them singletons; the top ten hold roughly 13%. On this clone itself: Its antigen is still unknown.

The study's findings and limits: The TCR breadth and depth analyses may have understated or missed part of the total T cell responses.

Treatment of the sample: 15 to 20 received Ad26.COV2.S at low or high dose, single or two shots; 5 received placebo; per-sample allocation not given. Day 63 after the first vaccine or placebo injection was the time point for sampling. This vaccine is an Ad26 vector that expresses the Wuhan-strain SARS-CoV-2 spike. The specimen was peripheral blood, collected in a trial of Ad26.COV2.S vaccine versus placebo. The gene calls are TRBV19 and TRBJ2-7; 7 bases are shared with TRBD1. The receptor's source is a person between 18 and 60 years old who received the Ad26.COV2.S COVID-19 vaccine or a placebo. The CDR3 DNA is TGTGCCAGTAGGAAAGGGGACAGATCCTACGAGCAGTACTTC. Amino acids: CASRKGDRSYEQYF.